These 26 T cell receptor beta chains share one sample of origin, sequenced in a study of metastatic and nonmetastatic thyroid tumors. Patients were all untreated before their thyroid surgery. TCRdb reprocessed the PCR reads using MiXCR. The sample gives 25,000 to 30,000 clones, 20% to 25% of which show up once; about 15% is in the top ten. Sequencing was performed on blood. These receptors were collected from a female donor with papillary thyroid cancer or a benign thyroid nodule (not recorded which). Some clones in this sample may be carry-over from other donors' samples.

This clone has at least ten counts. The rearrangement links TRBV3-1 to TRBJ2-7; D remains ambiguous. CDR3 length: 14 amino acids. V was trimmed by 7 bases and J by 2 bases, leaving 15 bases between them. Germline CDR1 LGHDT, CDR2 YNNKEL (reference sequence). DNA for the CDR3: TGTGCCAGCACCGCAGGATCATCAACCTACGAGCAGTACTTC. It specifies CASTAGSSTYEQYF.

This clone has at least ten counts. The V and J genes are TRBV4-1 and TRBJ1-5; D remains ambiguous. The germline V gene has CDR1 MGHRA and CDR2 YSYEKL. The CDR3 loop spans 15 amino acids. The V end was cut by 0 bases, the J end by 10 bases, with 16 bases between. CDR3 loop: CASSQDWPSEYPQHF. DNA for the CDR3: TGCGCCAGCAGCCAAGATTGGCCGTCCGAGTATCCCCAGCATTTT.

This clone appeared many times. The V gene is TRBV6-2 or TRBV6-3, the J gene TRBJ2-5; D possibly corresponds to TRBD2 (6 bases). Trimming cost V 2 bases and J 2 bases, with 12 bases left between them. The germline V gene has CDR1 MNHEY and CDR2 SVGEGT. The CDR3 runs 15 residues. CDR3 DNA: TGTGCCAGCAGTTACCACCTAGCGTCTCAAGAGACCCAGTACTTC. This sequence encodes CASSYHLASQETQYF.

The CDR3 reads CASVLGQGVYEQYF. CDR3 DNA: TGTGCCAGTGTCCTCGGACAGGGTGTGTACGAGCAGTACTTC. The chain uses TRBV19 and TRBJ2-7, with TRBD1 matching over 8 bases. CDR1 is LNHDA and CDR2 is SQIVND in the germline V gene (reference sequence). Trimming removed 8 bases from V and 4 bases from J; junction bases left unmatched: 10. The CDR3 contains 14 residues.

This clone has more than one count but fewer than ten. The gene calls are TRBV6-2 or TRBV6-3 and TRBJ2-7; D is undetermined. CDR3 size: 12 residues. Germline-derived CDR1 and CDR2 are MNHEY and SVGEGT. V lost 6 bases and J lost 6, with 12 bases in between. The CDR3 DNA follows: TGTGCCAGCAGCAAACTACTCCGCGAGCAGTACTTC. Its protein is CASSKLLREQYF.

This clone appeared a few times. V is TRBV12-3 or TRBV12-4 and J is TRBJ2-7; TRBD1 aligns across 12 bases. The CDR3 contains 14 residues. The trim removed 6 bases at V and 2 bases at J, leaving 2 bases unmatched. For the CDR3, the DNA is TGTGCCAGCAGCGGGACAGGGGGCCCCTACGAGCAGTACTTC. Translating it yields CASSGTGGPYEQYF.

At least ten counts were recorded for this clone. The chain combines TRBV9 with TRBJ1-3; D not resolved. Germline CDR1 and CDR2: SGDLS and YYNGEE. V was shortened by 0 bases and J by 0 bases, with 7 bases between the two germline ends. The CDR3 extends over 15 amino acids. Here the CDR3 DNA reads TGTGCCAGCAGCGTAGCCGAGTTCTCTGGAAACACCATATATTTT. Translated, it gives CASSVAEFSGNTIYF.

Concerning this clone itself: The junction differs from germline at one of its ends, possibly a read error. The V and J genes are TRBV27 and TRBJ2-1; D gene ambiguous. The CDR3 has 12 amino acids. Per the germline V gene, CDR1 is MNHEY and CDR2 is SMNVEV (reference sequence). The CDR3 coding sequence is TGTGCCAGTAGTCTGATAGGCCATGAGCAGCTCTTC. Residues: CASSLIGHEQLF.

With respect to this clone: A read error is possible here, since a much larger clone lies one base away. The chain is built from TRBV9 and TRBJ1-1; no clear D gene. The CDR3 loop spans 13 amino acids. Germline loops: CDR1 SGDLS, CDR2 YYNGEE. CDR3 in DNA: TGTGCCAGCAGCTCCCACATGAACACTGAAGCTTTCTTC. It encodes CASSSHMNTEAFF.

The table lists this clone with a few counts. V and J are TRBV2 and TRBJ2-7; TRBD2 matches at 14 bases. The germline V gene encodes CDR1 SNHLY and CDR2 FYNNEI. The CDR3 loop spans 14 amino acids. The V gene end was trimmed by 9 bases and the J gene end by 7 bases; junction bases not matched to a gene: 8. The CDR3 coding sequence is TGTGCCAGAACTGGGACTAGCGGGAGTTCAGAGCAGTACTTC. Encoded protein: CARTGTSGSSEQYF.

This clone turned up a few times. The CDR3 coding sequence is TGTGCCGTGGGGGCGGGAGGGCCCTATGAGCAGTTCTTC. It specifies CAVGAGGPYEQFF. The chain recombines TRBV11-2 with TRBJ2-1, with 9 positions matching TRBD2. V lost 11 bases and J lost 8; bases outside the gene matches: 10. CDR3 size: 13 residues. From germline, CDR1 is SGHAT and CDR2 FQNNGV.

In its sample, this clone was seen many times. The rearrangement joins TRBV7-2 to TRBJ1-5, with D perhaps matching TRBD1 (6 bases). V gave up 5 bases and J gave up 0 bases, with 11 bases separating them. The germline V gene encodes CDR1 SGHTA and CDR2 FQGNSA. There are 15 residues in the CDR3. In nucleotides, the CDR3 is TGTGCCAGCAGCGCGGGACACCTTAGCAATCAGCCCCAGCATTTT. This sequence encodes CASSAGHLSNQPQHF.

This clone showed up many times. The sample carries other DNA sequences with the same CDR3. The chain joins TRBV19 to TRBJ2-1, with a tentative D call TRBD2 (7 bases). CDR3 length equals 13 residues. Germline V lookup: CDR1 LNHDA, CDR2 SQIVND (reference sequence). V gave up 5 bases and J gave up 10 bases, with 15 bases separating them. The CDR3 coding sequence is TGTGCCAGTAGTCTTTGGGGGGGCAACGAGCAGTTCTTC. Amino acid sequence: CASSLWGGNEQFF.

This clone was counted only a few times. This chain links TRBV6-5 with TRBJ2-7; D uncertain. The V and J ends lost 8 bases and 2 bases respectively, with 4 bases between them. CDR1 and CDR2 (germline): MNHEY, SVGAGI. CDR3 length: 10 amino acids. CDR3 bases: TGTGCCAGCGGTCCCTACGAGCAGTACTTC. Translating it yields CASGPYEQYF.

The chain carries TRBV6-1 and TRBJ2-2, with TRBD2 identical over 7 bases. CDR3 length: 14 residues. Germline V gene sequence: CDR1 MNHNS, CDR2 SASEGT. With 2 bases clipped from V and 3 bases from J, the junction kept 0 bases outside the gene matches. In nucleotides, the CDR3 is TGTGCCAGCAGTGAACTAGCGGACACCGGGGAGCTGTTTTTT. Translating gives CASSELADTGELFF.

This clone was found many times. The V call is TRBV6-1, the J call TRBJ2-3; TRBD2 is a possible D gene (5 bases). The CDR3 spans 15 residues. Trimming removed 6 bases from V and 0 bases from J, with 13 bases in between. CDR1 is MNHNS, CDR2 SASEGT, per germline. For the CDR3, the DNA is TGTGCCAGCAGGCCGTCGCGGGCAAGCACAGATACGCAGTATTTT. This sequence encodes CASRPSRASTDTQYF.

In its sample, this clone was seen many times. V and J are TRBV30 and TRBJ1-3; TRBD1 is a possible D gene (5 bases). The CDR3 runs to 14 residues. With 4 bases removed from V and 2 bases from J, the gap between germline ends came to 12 bases. The germline V gene has CDR1 GTSNPN and CDR2 SVGIG (reference sequence). CDR3 DNA sequence: TGTGCCTGGACCCGACAGCGCGCTGGAAACACCATATATTTT. Its translation is CAWTRQRAGNTIYF.

This clone was detected only a few times. The chain combines TRBV28 with TRBJ1-2; TRBD1 matches 7 bases. Germline loops: CDR1 MDHEN, CDR2 SYDVKM. V trimming: 5 bases; J trimming: 7 bases; junction bases outside the gene matches: 10. This CDR3 is 14 amino acids long. CDR3 protein: CASSLLTGLSGYTF. The CDR3 region has the DNA TGTGCCAGCAGTCTTCTGACAGGGTTGAGTGGCTACACCTTC.

The J gene is TRBJ2-1, the V gene TRBV28; D may be TRBD1 (6 bases). The CDR3 has 15 residues. V dropped 2 bases and J dropped 5 bases, with 13 bases sitting between them. Germline V gene sequence: CDR1 MDHEN, CDR2 SYDVKM. The CDR3 sequence is CASSLVRGYHNEQFF. CDR3 in DNA: TGTGCCAGCAGTTTAGTCAGGGGCTACCACAATGAGCAGTTCTTC.

The CDR3 sequence: CSARDPGTGGYGYTF. The CDR3 DNA sequence: TGCAGTGCTAGAGACCCCGGGACAGGGGGATATGGCTACACCTTC. This chain connects TRBV20-1 to TRBJ1-2; 11 bases are shared with TRBD1. CDR1 DFQATT and CDR2 SNEGSKA come from the germline V gene (reference sequence). CDR3 length: 15 residues. Trimming removed 0 bases from V and 5 bases from J; junction bases left unmatched: 5.

This clone has a count of ten or more. The CDR3 here is CASSRKQAQETQYF. DNA of the CDR3: TGTGCCAGTAGTCGTAAGCAGGCCCAAGAGACCCAGTACTTC. The V call is TRBV19, the J call TRBJ2-5; D is unresolved. The ends were cut back, 5 bases at V and 1 base at J, with 11 bases in the middle. The germline V gene has CDR1 LNHDA and CDR2 SQIVND (reference sequence). The CDR3 is 14 residues long.

Many counts were recorded for this clone. The CDR3 spells CASSLVGQGGSPLHF. The CDR3 nucleotides read TGTGCCAGCAGCTTGGTAGGACAGGGTGGTTCACCCCTCCACTTT. V gene TRBV5-8 combines with J gene TRBJ1-6; 8 nucleotides agree with TRBD1. Losses at the gene ends were 0 bases for V and 9 bases for J; bases not matched to a gene: 5. The CDR3 consists of 15 residues. Germline V CDR1 and CDR2: SGHTS, YDEGEE. Looking up the rest from reference TRBV5-8 and TRBJ1-6 gives the full variable domain: EAGVTQSPTHLIKTRGQQATLRCSPISGHTSVYWYQQALGLGLQFLLWYDEGEERNRGNFPPRFSGRQFPNYSSELNVNALELEDSALYLCASSLVGQGGSPLHFGNGTRLTVT.

The DNA for the CDR3 is TGTGCCAGCAGCTTAGGAGTGGCAGTGCGAAATGAAAAACTGTTTTTT. It is translated as CASSLGVAVRNEKLFF. This chain links TRBV7-2 with TRBJ1-4, with unresolved D. Germline loops: CDR1 SGHTA, CDR2 FQGNSA. Trimming removed 1 base from V and 5 bases from J, with 14 bases in between. The CDR3 runs 16 residues. Variable domain in full (rest from reference TRBV7-2 and TRBJ1-4): GAGVSQSPSNKVTEKGKDVELRCDPISGHTALYWYRQSLGQGLEFLIYFQGNSAPDKSGLPSDRFSAERTGGSVSTLTIQRTQQEDSAVYLCASSLGVAVRNEKLFFGSGTQLSVL.

Many counts were recorded for this clone. V and J are TRBV11-3 and TRBJ1-4; D not certain. V was shortened by 5 bases and J by 5 bases, with 9 bases between the two germline ends. The CDR3 totals 13 residues. CDR1 and CDR2 from the germline V gene are SGHNT and YENEEA. Written as DNA, the CDR3 is TGTGCCAGCAGCGATAGGGCGAATGAAAAACTGTTTTTT. It encodes CASSDRANEKLFF.

This chain uses TRBV6-1 with TRBJ2-1; the match to TRBD2 covers 7 bases. Trimming removed 2 bases from V and 1 base from J; junction bases left unmatched: 11. CDR1 and CDR2 (germline): MNHNS, SASEGT. CDR3 length: 18 residues. Here the CDR3 reads CASSERTRGEGSYNEQFF. CDR3 nucleotides: TGTGCCAGCAGTGAAAGGACTCGGGGGGAGGGGTCCTACAATGAGCAGTTCTTC.

Concerning this clone itself: Germline and junction disagree at one end, which may indicate a read error. This chain connects TRBV10-3 to TRBJ2-2; the D gene is possibly TRBD2 (5 bases). The germline V gene has CDR1 ENHRY and CDR2 SYGVKD. The CDR3 has 16 amino acids. The CDR3 region has the DNA TGTGCCATCAGTGAGTCGCAAGCGACGAACACCGGGGAGCTATTTTTT. Its translation is CAISESQATNTGELFF.